This T cell receptor (beta chain) appears in the sequencing data of a study of T cells expressing NK-cell markers. Study as a whole: Obtained from sorted CD3+CD56+NKG2C+, CD3+CD56+NKG2C- and CD3+CD56-NKG2C+ T cells were the TCR beta repertoires. Sequencing covered eight donors, seven HCMV-seropositive and one seronegative.

Notes on the study in general: The dominant NKG2C+ clonotypes represented roughly 1.0-7.5% of CD8+ T cells in six or seven donors.

Regarding this clonotype: Its antigen is not identified.

It was by 5'RACE template switching with UMIs that TCR beta cDNA was made. One entry per CDR3 protein, without DNA, is what TCRdb gives after re-calling the 5' RACE reads. This sample's clone table lists 350,000 to 450,000 distinct CDR3 sequences. CDR1 is LNHDA, CDR2 SQIVND, per germline (reference sequence). The CDR3 loop spans 15 amino acids. The clonotype comes from a man aged 18-75 years in good health. Material: blood T cells: a sorted CD56 or NKG2C T cell subset, CD4+ or CD8+ T cells, or bulk PBMC T cells (not recorded which). The chain joins TRBV19 to TRBJ2-3; TCRdb's D call, TRBD2, is unchecked because there is no DNA. The CDR3 reads CASSRQAGATDTQYF.